This entry is about one T cell receptor (beta chain). The antigen remains unidentified. The PCR contained 60 Vbeta and 13 Jbeta primers. TCRdb's table, derived via immunoSEQ multiplex PCR, lists solely in-frame clones and lacks some. The sample lists some 98,000 clones, roughly 76% seen once, with about 2.5% in the top ten. This sample was taken from a study of cytomegalovirus exposure and HLA in healthy donors. Study outcomes and limitations: Most of the TCR beta V segments (in an earlier analysis) were productive either about 87% or about 30% of the time. DRB1 showed the most TCR associations and HLA-C the fewest in a later analysis, as rates varied by HLA locus. Later work associated 16,951 TCR beta sequences with HLA alleles at 0.05 false discovery rate. In a later analysis, TCR beta V- and J-gene trimming showed a link to a missense DCLRE1C variant.

The CDR3 has 18 residues. Germline assignment: CDR1 KGHSH and CDR2 LQKENI. Trimming cost V 0 bases and J 6 bases; bases outside gene matches: 12. This sequence was found in a man aged 50-60 years in good health and CMV-seronegative. The rearrangement joins TRBV18 to TRBJ2-5; 11 bases align to TRBD1. The sample was PBMCs. The CDR3 sequence is CASSPPWTGGEMGKTQYF. CDR3 sequence (DNA): TGTGCCAGCTCACCACCTTGGACAGGGGGCGAAATGGGAAAGACCCAGTACTTC.